A selection of T cell receptor beta chains follows, all from one sample in a study of blood T cell repertoires in COVID-19. Measured with immunoSEQ multiplex PCR; TCRdb has only the in-frame clones, and not every one. Here the sample spans tens of thousands of clones, more than 85% being singletons. Sequencing was performed on peripheral blood. All receptors come from a man in his 60s with acute or convalescent COVID-19. CDR3s include the opening cysteine and the closing phenylalanine or tryptophan. The D gene is left open where the match is weak. A row's size may be missing; if present it is once, few, many or a size class.

CASSAAGGSSPYEQYF | TGTGCCAGCAGCGCCGCGGGGGGGTCTTCCCCCTACGAGCAGTACTTC | TRBJ2-7 | few | TRBV11-2 | 16 | TRBD2
CASSPGQGREPEAFF | TGTGCCAGCTCACCGGGACAGGGAAGGGAACCTGAAGCTTTCTTT | TRBJ1-1 | NA | TRBV18 | 15 | TRBD1
CASGNRASNQPQHF | TGTGCCAGTGGGAACAGGGCGAGCAATCAGCCCCAGCATTTT | TRBJ1-5 | NA | TRBV19 | 14 | NA
CASSDYRQLNTEAFF | TGTGCCAGCAGTGATTATCGACAGTTGAACACTGAAGCTTTCTTT | TRBJ1-1 | NA | TRBV25-1 | 15 | NA
CASSIRLAGVGNEQFF | TGTGCCAGCAGCATCCGACTAGCGGGAGTAGGCAATGAGCAGTTCTTC | TRBJ2-1 | NA | TRBV5-6 | 16 | TRBD2
CAWSRGASGYEQYF | TGTGCCTGGAGCCGCGGGGCTAGTGGCTACGAGCAGTACTTC | TRBJ2-7 | NA | TRBV30 | 14 | NA
CASSLPGGAGAAGKLFF | TGTGCCAGCAGCCTTCCCGGTGGGGCGGGGGCGGCAGGAAAACTGTTTTTT | TRBJ1-4 | NA | TRBV5-8 | 17 | NA
CASSQGPTGETQYF | TGCGCCAGCAGCCAAGGGCCTACAGGAGAGACCCAGTACTTC | TRBJ2-5 | NA | TRBV4-1 | 14 | NA
CAGRAGGTEAFF | TGTGCCGGGAGAGCAGGAGGGACTGAAGCTTTCTTT | TRBJ1-1 | NA | TRBV6-6 | 12 | NA
CASSIEGPGDYGYTF | TGTGCCAGTAGTATCGAAGGCCCCGGGGACTATGGCTACACCTTC | TRBJ1-2 | NA | TRBV19 | 15 | NA
CAIRGTENEKLFF | TGTGCCATTAGAGGGACAGAGAATGAAAAACTGTTTTTT | TRBJ1-4 | NA | TRBV10-3 | 13 | TRBD1
CASSSPRVKGTYEQYF | TGTGCCAGCAGTTCTCCTAGGGTAAAGGGGACCTACGAGCAGTACTTC | TRBJ2-7 | few | TRBV28 | 16 | NA
CASSPRYTGELFF | TGTGCCAGCAGCCCCCGGTACACCGGGGAGCTGTTTTTT | TRBJ2-2 | NA | TRBV6-2/TRBV6-3 | 13 | NA
CASSYFQGSTYEQYF | TGTGCCAGCAGTTACTTCCAGGGGTCCACCTACGAGCAGTACTTC | TRBJ2-7 | NA | TRBV6-5 | 15 | NA
CASSLSIGPSGIGEQYF | TGCGCCAGCAGCTTGTCGATCGGGCCTAGCGGGATTGGAGAGCAGTACTTC | TRBJ2-7 | NA | TRBV5-1 | 17 | TRBD2
CASSVRGTTGLDTQYF | TGTGCCAGCAGCGTAAGAGGGACTACGGGATTAGATACGCAGTATTTT | TRBJ2-3 | NA | TRBV9 | 16 | TRBD2
CASSTQGNTEAFF | TGTGCCAGCAGCACACAGGGGAACACTGAAGCTTTCTTT | TRBJ1-1 | NA | TRBV7-3 | 13 | NA
CASSHQGAGPLHF | TGTGCCAGCAGCCACCAGGGGGCAGGACCCCTCCACTTT | TRBJ1-6 | NA | TRBV9 | 13 | TRBD1
CASSQGDVAGRYEQYF | TGTGCCAGCAGCCAGGGGGATGTAGCGGGGAGATACGAGCAGTACTTC | TRBJ2-7 | once | TRBV3-1/TRBV3-2 | 16 | TRBD2
CASSSGLAVIPYNEQFF | TGTGCCAGCAGTTCCGGACTAGCGGTTATCCCGTACAATGAGCAGTTCTTC | TRBJ2-1 | NA | TRBV28 | 17 | TRBD2
CASSGDRSYEQYF | TGTGCCAGCAGCGGGGACAGGTCATACGAGCAGTACTTC | TRBJ2-7 | NA | TRBV7-9 | 13 | TRBD1
CASSPAGGSEKLFF | TGCGCCAGCAGCCCCGCTGGGGGGTCAGAAAAACTGTTTTTT | TRBJ1-4 | NA | TRBV5-1 | 14 | NA
CASGLVQGAYNEQFF | TGTGCTAGTGGTTTGGTACAGGGGGCCTACAATGAGCAGTTCTTC | TRBJ2-1 | NA | TRBV12-5 | 15 | TRBD1
CSVEDHPPQGNEQFF | TGCAGCGTTGAAGATCATCCCCCCCAGGGCAATGAGCAGTTCTTC | TRBJ2-1 | NA | TRBV29-1 | 15 | NA
CASRQGGDNEQFF | TGTGCCAGTAGACAGGGGGGGGACAATGAGCAGTTCTTC | TRBJ2-1 | NA | TRBV19 | 13 | NA
CASSLLGADFNEKLFF | TGTGCCAGCAGCCTCCTGGGGGCAGATTTCAATGAAAAACTGTTTTTT | TRBJ1-4 | NA | TRBV11-2 | 16 | NA
CSTPSPDSQGAFF | TGCAGCACCCCCTCCCCGGACTCCCAGGGGGCTTTCTTT | TRBJ1-1 | NA | TRBV29-1 | 13 | NA
CASSRTSGSSSYNEQFF | TGTGCCAGCAGCCGGACTAGCGGGTCCTCCTCCTACAATGAGCAGTTCTTC | TRBJ2-1 | NA | TRBV9 | 17 | TRBD2
CASSFRGRGSPLHF | TGTGCCAGCAGCTTCAGGGGGCGCGGTTCACCCCTCCACTTT | TRBJ1-6 | NA | TRBV7-3 | 14 | TRBD1